These T cell receptor beta chains were read from a single sample in a study of blood T cell repertoires in COVID-19. Assay: immunoSEQ multiplex PCR; the TCRdb copy retains only in-frame clones and omits some. The sample contains 150,000 to 200,000 clones, 87% of which appear only once. Sequenced sample: peripheral blood. All receptors derive from a young man with active or convalescent COVID-19. The CDR3 runs from the conserved cysteine through the conserved F or W. D genes are given only for firm matches. Clone size is given for some rows only: seen once, a few or many times, or a class if the clone is expanded.

j_call d_call v_call clone_size cdr3_aa cdr3_nt
TRBJ2-2 TRBD2 TRBV28 . CASSLGLAGGRTGELFF TGTGCCAGCAGTCTTGGTCTAGCGGGGGGCAGGACCGGGGAGCTGTTTTTT
TRBJ2-1 TRBD2 TRBV7-3 once CASSSGPLAEFNEQFF TGTGCCAGCAGCTCAGGGCCCCTAGCGGAATTCAATGAGCAGTTCTTC
TRBJ2-7 . TRBV18 . CASSPRGGSGNEQYF TGTGCCAGCTCACCAAGGGGGGGGTCAGGGAACGAGCAGTACTTC
TRBJ2-6 . TRBV7-9 . CASSLQESGANVLTF TGTGCCAGCAGCTTACAGGAATCAGGGGCCAACGTCCTGACTTTC
TRBJ1-1 . TRBV18 . CASSRGLREMNTEAFF TGTGCCAGCTCACGAGGTTTAAGGGAGATGAACACTGAAGCTTTCTTT
TRBJ2-4 . TRBV27 . CASSLFPAGTLSIAKNIQYF TGTGCCAGCAGTTTATTTCCCGCAGGGACACTCTCCATAGCCAAAAACATTCAGTACTTC
TRBJ1-5 TRBD1 TRBV28 . CATLTGGEGNQPQHF TGTGCCACCCTGACAGGGGGCGAGGGCAATCAGCCCCAGCATTTT
TRBJ2-6 TRBD1 TRBV5-1 . CASSLGQGDSGANVLTF TGCGCCAGCAGCCTGGGACAGGGGGACTCTGGGGCCAACGTCCTGACTTTC
TRBJ2-1 . TRBV29-1 once CSAPRGWRGFNEQFF TGCAGCGCTCCGCGAGGGTGGAGGGGTTTCAATGAGCAGTTCTTC
TRBJ1-4 TRBD1 TRBV2 . CASRLQGGGEKLFF TGTGCCAGCAGGCTACAGGGGGGCGGTGAAAAACTGTTTTTT
TRBJ1-2 . TRBV5-1 . CASSRDRNTYGYTF TGCGCCAGCAGCCGCGACAGGAATACCTATGGCTACACCTTC
TRBJ1-1 TRBD1 TRBV5-1 . CASSPRQGSSTEAFF TGCGCCAGCAGCCCCAGACAGGGGTCGAGCACTGAAGCTTTCTTT
TRBJ2-1 TRBD2 TRBV7-7 . CASSLAVSSYNEQFF TGTGCCAGCAGTCTAGCGGTAAGCTCCTACAATGAGCAGTTCTTC
TRBJ2-1 TRBD2 TRBV7-9 . CASSRGGLAGPDEQFF TGTGCCAGCAGCCGAGGGGGACTAGCGGGGCCGGATGAGCAGTTCTTC
TRBJ2-3 TRBD1 TRBV7-2 . CASSLEWGQGYTDTQYF TGTGCCAGCAGCTTAGAGTGGGGACAGGGTTACACAGATACGCAGTATTTT
TRBJ1-1 . TRBV19 . CASSLLGAWAEAFF TGTGCCAGTAGCCTACTGGGGGCATGGGCTGAAGCTTTCTTT
TRBJ2-7 TRBD2 TRBV2 . CASSDASGSYEQYF TGTGCCAGCAGTGACGCTAGCGGGAGCTACGAGCAGTACTTC
TRBJ2-2 . TRBV24-1 . CATSDLQAGSGELFF TGTGCCACCAGTGATTTGCAGGCAGGGTCCGGGGAGCTGTTTTTT
TRBJ1-2 . TRBV27 once CASSLRWGVVKYGYTF TGTGCCAGCAGTTTACGTTGGGGGGTCGTCAAATATGGCTACACCTTC
TRBJ1-3 . TRBV7-2 . CASSKDSRSSGNTIYF TGTGCCAGCAGCAAGGACAGTCGCTCCTCTGGAAACACCATATATTTT
TRBJ1-1 . TRBV6-5 few CASGLGNTEAFF TGTGCCAGCGGCCTTGGGAACACTGAAGCTTTCTTT
TRBJ2-7 TRBD1 TRBV6-5 . CASSRQGSTYEQYF TGTGCCAGCAGCCGACAGGGCTCTACCTACGAGCAGTACTTC
TRBJ1-5 TRBD1 TRBV27 . CASSLSGWGDRNNQPQHF TGTGCCAGCAGTTTAAGCGGATGGGGGGACAGAAACAATCAGCCCCAGCATTTT
TRBJ2-7 TRBD1 TRBV7-2 . CASSATTGGRYEQYF TGTGCCAGCAGCGCAACGACAGGGGGAAGGTACGAGCAGTACTTC
TRBJ1-1 TRBD1 TRBV25-1 once CASSPTTGDTEAFF TGTGCCAGCAGTCCGACAACAGGGGACACTGAAGCTTTCTTT
TRBJ1-1 . TRBV6-2/TRBV6-3 . CASSTGGRNTEAFF TGTGCCAGCAGTACGGGGGGGCGGAACACTGAAGCTTTCTTT
TRBJ2-7 . TRBV7-2 . CASTHEVVGSYEQYF TGTGCCAGCACCCACGAAGTCGTCGGTTCCTACGAGCAGTACTTC
TRBJ2-7 TRBD2 TRBV24-1 . CATSATSGTYEQYF TGTGCCACCAGTGCAACTAGCGGGACGTACGAGCAGTACTTC
TRBJ2-6 . TRBV10-3 . CAISDGLISGANVLTF TGTGCCATCAGTGACGGACTGATCTCTGGGGCCAACGTCCTGACTTTC
TRBJ2-3 . TRBV2 . CASSEQGLDTQYF TGTGCCAGCAGTGAACAGGGTTTAGATACGCAGTATTTT
TRBJ1-4 . TRBV4-3 . CASSQVTENEKLFF TGCGCCAGCAGCCAAGTGACAGAAAATGAAAAACTGTTTTTT
TRBJ2-7 TRBD2 TRBV12-3/TRBV12-4 . CASSPGLHYEQYF TGTGCCAGCAGCCCGGGACTACACTACGAGCAGTACTTC
TRBJ2-7 TRBD1 TRBV29-1 . CSVQGQGSSYEQYF TGCAGCGTACAAGGACAGGGATCGTCGTACGAGCAGTACTTC
TRBJ1-6 TRBD1 TRBV6-5 . CASSGITGGSTPLHF TGTGCCAGCAGCGGTATTACAGGGGGATCGACACCCCTCCACTTT
TRBJ2-1 . TRBV7-9 . CASTSPGHPNNEQFF TGTGCCAGCACCTCCCCGGGACACCCCAACAATGAGCAGTTCTTC
TRBJ2-7 . TRBV11-3 . CASSARPSGEQYF TGTGCCAGCAGTGCCCGCCCCTCGGGTGAGCAGTACTTC
TRBJ1-5 TRBD1 TRBV4-2 once CASSQDPTGGQPQHF TGTGCCAGCAGCCAAGATCCGACAGGGGGTCAGCCCCAGCATTTT
TRBJ1-1 TRBD1 TRBV11-2 . CASSLDRRKAFF TGTGCCAGCAGTTTGGACAGGAGGAAAGCTTTCTTT